This T cell receptor (beta chain) appears in the sequencing data of a study of T-cell memory formation after mild COVID-19. The length of the CDR3 is 14 residues. V was clipped by 3 bases and J by 6 bases; unmatched bases: 4. It was 5'RACE with constant-segment primers that produced the TCR alpha and TCR beta cDNA libraries, which carried sample barcodes and UMIs. Using its own MiXCR run on the 5' RACE reads, TCRdb lists one record per CDR3 protein. The sample has approximately 560,000 distinct CDR3 sequences; approximately 15% are singletons. The TCR was taken from an adult woman who had mild COVID-19 (a few samples of this study predate the infection). Cell type and time point are not known. Sequencing was done on a sample of PBMCs or a T cell subset sorted from them (not recorded which). This chain connects TRBV12-3 or TRBV12-4 to TRBJ1-5; TRBD1 matches 8 bases. CDR3 loop: CASSLTGEAQPQHF. Written as DNA, the CDR3 is TGTGCCAGCAGTTTGACAGGGGAAGCTCAGCCCCAGCATTTT.